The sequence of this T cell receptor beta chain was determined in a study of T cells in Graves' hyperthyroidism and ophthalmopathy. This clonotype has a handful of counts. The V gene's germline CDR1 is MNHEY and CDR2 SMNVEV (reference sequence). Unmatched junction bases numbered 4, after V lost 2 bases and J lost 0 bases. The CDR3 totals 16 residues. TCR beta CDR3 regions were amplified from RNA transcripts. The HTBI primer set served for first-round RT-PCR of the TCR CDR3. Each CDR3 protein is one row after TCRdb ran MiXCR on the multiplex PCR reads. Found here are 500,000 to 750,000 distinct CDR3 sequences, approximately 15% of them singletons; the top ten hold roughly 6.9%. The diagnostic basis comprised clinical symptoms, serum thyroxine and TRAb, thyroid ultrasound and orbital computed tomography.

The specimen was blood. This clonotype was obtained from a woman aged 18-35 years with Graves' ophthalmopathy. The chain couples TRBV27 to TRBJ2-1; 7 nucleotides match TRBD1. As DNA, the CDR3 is TGTGCCAGCAGTTTAGTTAGGACAGGCTCCTACAATGAGCAGTTCTTC. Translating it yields CASSLVRTGSYNEQFF.